This TCR beta chain was sequenced in a study of T cell repertoires in cytomegalovirus infection. In regard to this clonotype: This may stem from a read error, because a much larger clone lies one nucleotide away.

MiXCR, applied by TCRdb to the reads, yields one record per CDR3 protein. The data show roughly 640,000 distinct CDR3 sequences, 20% to 25% seen once. This CDR3 region has 16 residues. Germline lookup yields CDR1 SGHTA and CDR2 FQGNSA. The sequence derives from a human donor in good health (CMV status not recorded). Some clones in this sample may be carry-over from other donors' samples. The sample taken for sequencing was CD8+ T cells from PBMCs. The V call is TRBV7-2, the J call TRBJ1-6; TRBD1 agrees at 9 bases. CDR3 in amino acids: CVSSGRQGGGNSPLHF. CDR3 bases: TGTGTCAGCAGCGGTCGACAGGGGGGTGGTAATTCACCCCTCCACTTT.